One sample yielded the 32 T cell receptor beta chains listed below, sequenced in a study of radiation and T cells in renal cell carcinoma. Time point defined: blood 2 weeks post-SBRT. Treatment denoted: 15 Gy SBRT to primary tumor, nephrectomy 4 weeks later. TCRdb's table, derived via immunoSEQ multiplex PCR, lists solely in-frame clones and lacks some. This table has about 47,000 clones, about 80% appearing once. The material sequenced was blood, taken from a patient whose treatment included radiotherapy and nephrectomy. These receptors came from a woman in her 70s with renal cell carcinoma.

J is TRBJ2-5 and V is TRBV10-3, with D perhaps assigned TRBD1 or TRBD2 (5 bases each). The CDR3 totals 14 residues. V was trimmed by 6 bases and J by 5 bases, leaving 16 bases between them. The germline V gene has CDR1 ENHRY and CDR2 SYGVKD. Here the CDR3 DNA reads TGTGCCATCAGCCCCGGGACCAATACGGAGACCCAGTACTTC. Translated, it gives CAISPGTNTETQYF.

V and J are TRBV4-3 and TRBJ1-1; TRBD1 aligns across 8 bases. The CDR3 spans 15 residues. The V gene's germline CDR1 is LGHNA and CDR2 YSLEER. Trimming cost V 1 base and J 1 base; bases outside gene matches: 2. CDR3 sequence (DNA): TGCGCCAGCAGCCAAGGTGGACAGGGGAACACTGAAGCTTTCTTT. Its translation: CASSQGGQGNTEAFF.

The rearrangement uses TRBV2 and TRBJ1-6; no reliable D call. This CDR3 is 12 amino acids long. With 3 bases removed from V and 8 bases from J, the gap between germline ends came to 5 bases. The germline V gene encodes CDR1 SNHLY and CDR2 FYNNEI. The CDR3 region is CASSEPDSPLHF. The CDR3, as DNA: TGTGCCAGCAGTGAGCCGGATTCACCCCTCCACTTT.

This clone occurred once. The rearrangement links TRBV5-1 to TRBJ2-7, with D maybe TRBD2 (6 bases). Germline CDR1 is SGHRS and CDR2 is YFSETQ. Trimming stripped 1 base from V and 2 bases from J, with 19 bases between. The CDR3 has 17 residues. For the CDR3, the DNA is TGCGCCAGCAGCTTGTTTTCGGGGAACGGACTACCCTACGAGCAGTACTTC. This encodes CASSLFSGNGLPYEQYF.

This sequence joins TRBV7-9 and TRBJ2-1; 7 bases agree with TRBD2. The trim removed 5 bases at V and 3 bases at J, leaving 7 bases unmatched. The CDR3 length is 15 residues. The V gene's germline CDR1 is SEHNR and CDR2 FQNEAQ (reference sequence). The CDR3 loop is CASSQGASGYNEQFF. In DNA form, the CDR3 reads TGTGCCAGCAGCCAGGGCGCTAGCGGCTACAATGAGCAGTTCTTC. Complete variable domain (other parts from reference TRBV7-9 and TRBJ2-1): DTGVSQNPRHKITKRGQNVTFRCDPISEHNRLYWYRQTLGQGPEFLTYFQNEAQLEKSRLLSDRFSAERPKGSFSTLEIQRTEQGDSAMYLCASSQGASGYNEQFFGPGTRLTVL.

The chain joins TRBV14 to TRBJ2-1, with D hard to call. The germline V gene encodes CDR1 SGHDN and CDR2 FVKESK. With 4 bases removed from V and 5 bases from J, the gap between germline ends came to 9 bases. This CDR3 comprises 13 residues. The CDR3 region has the DNA TGTGCCAGCAGCCTGAGCAGAAACAATGAGCAGTTCTTC. Translation: CASSLSRNNEQFF.

The chain combines TRBV5-4 with TRBJ2-7; possible D gene TRBD1, 6 bases. This CDR3 comprises 14 residues. Trimming took 4 bases from V and 4 from J, leaving 15 bases between them. The germline V gene encodes CDR1 SGHNT and CDR2 YYREEE (reference sequence). CDR3 loop: CASSRDAGEYEQYF. CDR3 bases: TGTGCCAGCAGCCGAGACGCAGGGGAATACGAGCAGTACTTC.

For the CDR3, the DNA is TGTGCCAGCAGTTCTGGGACAGGGGGAAATACGCAGTATTTT. This gives the protein CASSSGTGGNTQYF. The chain employs TRBV27 and TRBJ2-3; 11 bases fit TRBD1. CDR1 is MNHEY, CDR2 SMNVEV, per germline (reference sequence). J gave up 7 bases and V 4 bases, and 4 bases lay outside the gene matches. The CDR3 spans 14 residues.

The V call is TRBV6-1, the J call TRBJ2-7; TRBD1 matches 9 bases. The CDR3 is 14 residues long. J lost 6 bases, V lost 4 bases, and 7 bases had no gene match. Per the germline V gene, CDR1 is MNHNS and CDR2 is SASEGT. This chain's CDR3 is CASSAAGTGIEQYF. DNA of the CDR3: TGTGCCAGCAGTGCCGCCGGGACAGGGATCGAGCAGTACTTC.

The rearrangement uses TRBV5-4 and TRBJ2-2, with 11 bases matching TRBD2. Germline lookup yields CDR1 SGHNT and CDR2 YYREEE (reference sequence). With V trimmed by 4 bases and J by 5 bases, 10 bases remained unmatched. The length of the CDR3 is 17 residues. The CDR3 loop reads CASSHLGTSGITGELFF. The CDR3 DNA sequence: TGTGCCAGCAGCCACTTGGGGACTAGCGGTATTACCGGGGAGCTGTTTTTT.

The gene calls are TRBV2 and TRBJ1-5, with 10 bases that match TRBD1. V lost 5 bases to trimming and J lost 6 bases; unmatched junction nucleotides: 4. Germline lookup yields CDR1 SNHLY and CDR2 FYNNEI. The CDR3 has 14 amino acids. CDR3 in amino acids: CASSPGQGGQPQHF. Here the CDR3 DNA reads TGTGCCAGCAGTCCTGGACAGGGGGGTCAGCCCCAGCATTTT.

J is TRBJ1-5 and V is TRBV2, with 9 bases matching TRBD1. The V and J ends lost 6 bases and 6 bases, in that order; junction bases with no gene match: 6. The CDR3 contains 14 residues. CDR1 and CDR2 (germline): SNHLY, FYNNEI. The CDR3 loop is CASRGQGSGQPQHF. The CDR3 DNA reads as TGTGCCAGCAGGGGACAGGGTTCGGGTCAGCCCCAGCATTTT.

This clone showed up just once. The gene calls are TRBV7-7 and TRBJ2-5; TRBD2 agrees at 8 bases. The CDR3 is 15 amino acids. The V and J ends lost 5 bases and 1 base, in that order; junction bases with no gene match: 6. In germline, CDR1 is SSHAT, CDR2 FNYEAQ (reference sequence). For the CDR3, the DNA is TGTGCCAGCAGCCAGACGGGAGGGGGCCAAGAGACCCAGTACTTC. This sequence encodes CASSQTGGGQETQYF.

This chain uses TRBV15 with TRBJ2-2; TRBD1 matches 7 bases. The germline CDR1 and CDR2 sequences are LNHNV and YYDKDF (reference sequence). This CDR3 comprises 16 residues. J lost 4 bases, V lost 5 bases, and 10 bases had no gene match. The CDR3, as DNA: TGTGCCACCAGCGATCCATGGACAGGTACCACCGGGGAGCTGTTTTTT. Translation gives CATSDPWTGTTGELFF.

The chain recombines TRBV5-1 with TRBJ1-2; a possible D gene is TRBD1 (5 bases). The CDR3 consists of 13 residues. Germline CDR1 reads SGHRS; CDR2 reads YFSETQ. V lost 4 bases to trimming and J lost 5 bases, with 12 bases between them. The DNA of the CDR3 is TGCGCCAGCAGCCTCTCGGGGGAGTATGGCTACACCTTC. Translation gives CASSLSGEYGYTF.

This chain joins TRBV14 and TRBJ1-5; D is perhaps TRBD1 (5 bases). CDR1 is SGHDN and CDR2 is FVKESK in the germline V gene. Trimming stripped 0 bases from V and 5 bases from J, with 20 bases between. The CDR3 is 18 residues long. CDR3 sequence (DNA): TGTGCCAGCAGCCAAGAGGGGGGTAGGACCTTACCCCATCAGCCCCAGCATTTT. Residues: CASSQEGGRTLPHQPQHF.

The chain joins TRBV6-5 to TRBJ2-2; D uncertain. V shed 8 bases and J shed 0 bases, with 7 bases lying between them. The CDR3 has 13 residues. Germline lookup yields CDR1 MNHEY and CDR2 SVGAGI. CDR3 DNA: TGTGCCAGCTCAGGACCGAACACCGGGGAGCTGTTTTTT. It translates to CASSGPNTGELFF.

This chain links TRBV7-6 with TRBJ2-1; 7 bases are a match to TRBD2. The CDR3 runs 20 residues. Germline CDR1 is SGHVS and CDR2 is FNYEAQ. Trimming at V came to 5 bases and at J to 0 bases, leaving 19 bases not matched to a gene. CDR3 nucleotide sequence: TGTGCCAGCAGCCGTACTAGCGATCCAAATACCGGAAGCTCCTACAATGAGCAGTTCTTC. Protein: CASSRTSDPNTGSSYNEQFF.

V gene TRBV11-2 combines with J gene TRBJ1-2; 8 bases fit TRBD1. In germline, CDR1 is SGHAT, CDR2 FQNNGV. The ends lost 5 bases at V and 4 bases at J; junction bases unmatched: 6. CDR3 size: 14 residues. For the CDR3, the DNA is TGTGCCAGCAGCCCCACGGACAGGGTCTATGGCTACACCTTC. Its translation: CASSPTDRVYGYTF.

The chain joins TRBV7-8 to TRBJ1-2; possible D gene TRBD1, 6 bases. The ends were cut back, 0 bases at V and 8 bases at J, with 16 bases in the middle. The germline V gene has CDR1 SGHVS and CDR2 FQNEAQ. This CDR3 region has 15 residues. The CDR3 is CASSLALGHQTGYTF. DNA of the CDR3: TGTGCCAGCAGCTTAGCCCTGGGACATCAAACGGGCTACACCTTC.

This chain connects TRBV27 to TRBJ1-2, with a weak D call TRBD1 (5 bases). Trimming stripped 4 bases from V and 7 bases from J, with 7 bases between. Germline V CDR1 and CDR2: MNHEY, SMNVEV (reference sequence). The CDR3 loop spans 11 amino acids. In DNA form, the CDR3 reads TGTGCCAGCAGTTCCCAGGGTGGCTACACCTTC. Protein product: CASSSQGGYTF.

The V gene is TRBV6-5, the J gene TRBJ1-1; D not resolved. The V end lost 4 bases, the J end lost 0 bases, and 12 bases lay between the germline ends. Germline V gene data show CDR1 as MNHEY and CDR2 as SVGAGI. The length of the CDR3 is 15 residues. The CDR3 spells CASSSPGTMNTEAFF. CDR3 nucleotide sequence: TGTGCCAGCAGTTCCCCCGGCACCATGAACACTGAAGCTTTCTTT.

The chain has TRBV5-1 and TRBJ2-2; D tentatively reads TRBD1 or TRBD2 (5 bases each). CDR3 length: 14 amino acids. CDR1 is SGHRS, CDR2 YFSETQ, per germline. V shed 0 bases and J shed 7 bases, with 10 bases lying between them. The CDR3 spells CASSLAGTYGELFF. The CDR3 DNA is TGCGCCAGCAGCTTGGCTGGGACCTACGGGGAGCTGTTTTTT. Together with reference TRBV5-1 and TRBJ2-2, the CDR3 gives the full variable domain: KAGVTQTPRYLIKTRGQQVTLSCSPISGHRSVSWYQQTPGQGLQFLFEYFSETQRNKGNFPGRFSGRQFSNSRSEMNVSTLELGDSALYLCASSLAGTYGELFFGEGSRLTVL.

CDR3: CASSEWIAGAYEQYF. In DNA, the CDR3 is TGTGCCAGCAGTGAATGGATAGCGGGAGCCTACGAGCAGTACTTC. The chain has TRBV25-1 and TRBJ2-5, with 9 positions matching TRBD2. Gene TRBJ2-7 matches the end of the DNA better, so the J call may be wrong. The CDR3 length is 15 residues. CDR1 and CDR2 (germline): MGHDK, SYGVNS.

This clone came up a few times. V usage is TRBV9 and J usage is TRBJ2-2; 8 positions agree with TRBD1. CDR1 is SGDLS and CDR2 is YYNGEE in the germline V gene. The length of the CDR3 is 17 residues. J gave up 3 bases and V 4 bases, and 11 bases lay outside the gene matches. The CDR3 sequence is CASSPLVQGAYTGELFF. The DNA for the CDR3 is TGTGCCAGCAGCCCTCTTGTGCAGGGGGCTTACACCGGGGAGCTGTTTTTT.

The chain combines TRBV7-8 with TRBJ2-7; 9 bases match TRBD1. The CDR3 extends over 14 amino acids. In germline, CDR1 is SGHVS, CDR2 FQNEAQ. J lost 2 bases, V lost 1 base, and 0 bases had no gene match. CDR3 nucleotides: TGTGCCAGCAGCTTAGGACAGGGGGCCTACGAGCAGTACTTC. Translating gives CASSLGQGAYEQYF.

This clone was found a few times. This chain uses TRBV5-4 with TRBJ1-6; the match to TRBD1 covers 7 bases. V shed 0 bases and J 6 bases; nucleotides not matched to a gene: 6. Germline V CDR1 and CDR2: SGHNT, YYREEE (reference sequence). The CDR3 runs 16 residues. The CDR3 is CASSLDSGTVNSPLHF. The DNA of the CDR3 is TGTGCCAGCAGCTTGGACTCCGGGACAGTTAATTCACCCCTCCACTTT.

This chain links TRBV27 with TRBJ2-1; a weak D match, TRBD1 (6 bases). The germline V gene has CDR1 MNHEY and CDR2 SMNVEV (reference sequence). V lost 6 bases and J 4 bases, leaving 13 bases between the germline ends. This CDR3 is built from 14 residues. The CDR3 region is CASRGGHLYNEQFF. DNA of the CDR3: TGTGCCAGCAGAGGGGGACACCTATACAATGAGCAGTTCTTC.

The rearrangement uses TRBV4-1 and TRBJ2-1; 8 bases are shared with TRBD1. The CDR3 loop spans 17 amino acids. V was clipped by 3 bases and J by 5 bases; unmatched bases: 12. CDR1 and CDR2 from the germline V gene are MGHRA and YSYEKL. The CDR3 sequence is CASSQRRGQGFHNEQFF. As DNA, the CDR3 is TGCGCCAGCAGCCAGAGGCGAGGACAGGGCTTCCACAATGAGCAGTTCTTC.

This sequence joins TRBV6-5 and TRBJ2-7; possible D gene TRBD1, 6 bases. The CDR3 runs to 16 residues. V dropped 0 bases and J dropped 9 bases, with 21 bases sitting between them. Per the germline V gene, CDR1 is MNHEY and CDR2 is SVGAGI. The CDR3 sequence is CASSYSWGQGVDVQYF. CDR3 bases: TGTGCCAGCAGTTACTCATGGGGACAAGGCGTGGACGTGCAGTACTTC.

This rearrangement joins TRBV11-2 to TRBJ2-3; D gene ambiguous. V was cut by 1 base and J by 0 bases, with 5 bases left in between. Looked up from germline, CDR1 is SGHAT and CDR2 is FQNNGV. The CDR3 spans 14 residues. The CDR3, as DNA: TGTGCCAGCAGCTTAGTTTCCAGCACAGATACGCAGTATTTT. This encodes CASSLVSSTDTQYF.

The chain couples TRBV2 to TRBJ2-3; no firm D call. V lost 6 bases and J 6 bases, leaving 7 bases between the germline ends. The CDR3 runs to 11 residues. Germline CDR1 is SNHLY and CDR2 is FYNNEI. CDR3 region: CASSRTDTQYF. The CDR3 DNA sequence: TGTGCCAGCAGCCGGACGGATACGCAGTATTTT. Full variable domain (missing parts from reference TRBV2 and TRBJ2-3): EPEVTQTPSHQVTQMGQEVILRCVPISNHLYFYWYRQILGQKVEFLVSFYNNEISEKSEIFDDQFSVERPDGSNFTLKIRSTKLEDSAMYFCASSRTDTQYFGPGTRLTVL.